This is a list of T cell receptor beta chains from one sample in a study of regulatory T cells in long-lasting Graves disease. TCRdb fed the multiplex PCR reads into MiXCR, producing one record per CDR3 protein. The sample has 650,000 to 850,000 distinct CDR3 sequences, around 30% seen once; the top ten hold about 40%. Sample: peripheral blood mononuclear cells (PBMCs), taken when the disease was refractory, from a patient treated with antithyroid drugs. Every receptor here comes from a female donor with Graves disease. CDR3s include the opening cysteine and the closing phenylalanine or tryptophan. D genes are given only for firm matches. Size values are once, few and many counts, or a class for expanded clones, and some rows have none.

cdr3_aa: CASSLDGTDEQYF
cdr3_nt: TGTGCCAGCAGTTTAGACGGGACGGACGAGCAGTACTTC
d_call: -
j_call: TRBJ2-7
clone_size: many
v_call: TRBV12-3/TRBV12-4

cdr3_aa: CASSFSTGPNYEQYF
cdr3_nt: TGTGCCAGCAGCTTCTCAACGGGACCCAACTACGAGCAGTACTTC
d_call: -
j_call: TRBJ2-7
clone_size: few
v_call: TRBV11-3

cdr3_aa: CASSRTEGNLYEQYF
cdr3_nt: TGTGCCAGCAGCCGTACGGAAGGGAACCTCTACGAGCAGTACTTC
d_call: -
j_call: TRBJ2-7
clone_size: -
v_call: TRBV27

cdr3_aa: CASSLDSPKSNEKLFF
cdr3_nt: TGTGCCAGCAGCCTGGACAGCCCTAAAAGTAATGAAAAACTGTTTTTT
d_call: -
j_call: TRBJ1-4
clone_size: -
v_call: TRBV5-8

cdr3_aa: CASSISSGTGNEQFF
cdr3_nt: TGTGCCAGTAGTATTAGTAGCGGGACAGGAAATGAGCAGTTCTTC
d_call: -
j_call: TRBJ2-1
clone_size: -
v_call: TRBV19

cdr3_aa: CASSSSANTEAFF
cdr3_nt: TGTGCCAGCAGTTCGTCAGCGAACACTGAAGCTTTCTTT
d_call: -
j_call: TRBJ1-1
clone_size: -
v_call: TRBV6-5

cdr3_aa: CASSTDLAGVAKNIQYF
cdr3_nt: TGTGCCAGTAGTACCGATTTAGCGGGAGTGGCCAAAAACATTCAGTACTTC
d_call: TRBD2
j_call: TRBJ2-4
clone_size: -
v_call: TRBV19

cdr3_aa: CASSSLISGDLNGYTF
cdr3_nt: TGTGCCAGCAGTTCCCTCATCTCCGGGGATCTAAATGGCTACACCTTC
d_call: -
j_call: TRBJ1-2
clone_size: -
v_call: TRBV6-9

cdr3_aa: CASSEKGSGYTF
cdr3_nt: TGCGCCAGCAGTGAGAAGGGTTCTGGCTACACCTTC
d_call: -
j_call: TRBJ1-2
clone_size: -
v_call: TRBV10-2

cdr3_aa: CASSPTSGADYGYTF
cdr3_nt: TGTGCCAGCTCACCGACATCAGGGGCGGACTATGGCTACACCTTC
d_call: -
j_call: TRBJ1-2
clone_size: -
v_call: TRBV18

cdr3_aa: CSARGGQGRGTEAFF
cdr3_nt: TGCAGTGCTAGAGGGGGACAGGGGAGAGGGACTGAAGCTTTCTTT
d_call: TRBD1
j_call: TRBJ1-1
clone_size: -
v_call: TRBV20-1

cdr3_aa: CSARRLWAQMNEQFF
cdr3_nt: TGCAGTGCTAGAAGGCTATGGGCCCAAATGAATGAGCAGTTCTTC
d_call: -
j_call: TRBJ2-1
clone_size: -
v_call: TRBV20-1

cdr3_aa: CASSLEQGPAYEQYF
cdr3_nt: TGTGCCAGCAGCTTAGAGCAGGGGCCCGCCTACGAGCAGTACTTC
d_call: -
j_call: TRBJ2-7
clone_size: -
v_call: TRBV7-6

cdr3_aa: CASSQGLFYGYTF
cdr3_nt: TGTGCCAGCAGCCAGGGCCTTTTCTATGGCTACACCTTC
d_call: -
j_call: TRBJ1-2
clone_size: few
v_call: TRBV7-2

cdr3_aa: CSVPRTSVMDTEAFF
cdr3_nt: TGCAGCGTCCCACGCACTTCAGTGATGGACACTGAAGCTTTCTTT
d_call: -
j_call: TRBJ1-1
clone_size: -
v_call: TRBV29-1

cdr3_aa: CASSSTEGKLFF
cdr3_nt: TGTGCCAGCAGTTCCACTGAGGGAAAACTGTTTTTT
d_call: -
j_call: TRBJ1-4
clone_size: -
v_call: TRBV6-5

cdr3_aa: CSARDLQTPNYGYTF
cdr3_nt: TGCAGTGCTAGAGATCTACAGACCCCTAACTATGGCTACACCTTC
d_call: -
j_call: TRBJ1-2
clone_size: -
v_call: TRBV20-1

cdr3_aa: CASIDHSGMNTEAFF
cdr3_nt: TGTGCCAGCATTGACCATTCGGGCATGAACACTGAAGCTTTCTTT
d_call: -
j_call: TRBJ1-1
clone_size: -
v_call: TRBV6-1

cdr3_aa: CSAIRASRVYEQYF
cdr3_nt: TGCAGTGCTATAAGGGCCAGTCGTGTGTACGAGCAGTACTTC
d_call: -
j_call: TRBJ2-7
clone_size: -
v_call: TRBV20-1

cdr3_aa: CASSFRTRTGVETQYF
cdr3_nt: TGTGCCAGCAGTTTCCGGACTAGAACGGGTGTAGAGACCCAGTACTTC
d_call: TRBD2
j_call: TRBJ2-5
clone_size: -
v_call: TRBV12-3/TRBV12-4

cdr3_aa: CASSLMGAPLHF
cdr3_nt: TGTGCCAGCAGCTTGATGGGAGCCCCCCTCCACTTT
d_call: -
j_call: TRBJ1-6
clone_size: -
v_call: TRBV5-4

cdr3_aa: CASSYNTSGRDSGNTIYF
cdr3_nt: TGTGCCAGCAGTTATAATACCTCTGGAAGGGACTCTGGAAACACCATATATTTT
d_call: -
j_call: TRBJ1-3
clone_size: -
v_call: TRBV27

cdr3_aa: CAIRGSGTEKETQYF
cdr3_nt: TGTGCCATCAGGGGATCCGGGACAGAAAAAGAGACCCAGTACTTC
d_call: TRBD1
j_call: TRBJ2-5
clone_size: -
v_call: TRBV10-3

cdr3_aa: CATRTGGEPSNQPQHF
cdr3_nt: TGTGCCACCAGGACAGGGGGGGAGCCCAGCAATCAGCCCCAGCATTTT
d_call: TRBD1
j_call: TRBJ1-5
clone_size: few
v_call: TRBV10-3

cdr3_aa: CASSYSTGYGYTF
cdr3_nt: TGTGCCAGCAGTTACTCGACAGGCTATGGCTACACCTTC
d_call: -
j_call: TRBJ1-2
clone_size: many
v_call: TRBV6-6

cdr3_aa: CASRTSILSYTF
cdr3_nt: TGTGCCAGCAGGACCTCGATCTTAAGCTACACCTTC
d_call: -
j_call: TRBJ1-2
clone_size: many
v_call: TRBV12-3/TRBV12-4

cdr3_aa: CASTQFSMNTEAFF
cdr3_nt: TGTGCCAGTACTCAATTCTCGATGAACACTGAAGCTTTCTTT
d_call: -
j_call: TRBJ1-1
clone_size: -
v_call: TRBV19

cdr3_aa: CASRGLNEKLFF
cdr3_nt: TGTGCCAGCAGGGGACTGAATGAAAAACTGTTTTTT
d_call: -
j_call: TRBJ1-4
clone_size: -
v_call: TRBV11-2

cdr3_aa: CSARPNEKLFF
cdr3_nt: TGCAGTGCTAGACCAAATGAAAAACTGTTTTTT
d_call: -
j_call: TRBJ1-4
clone_size: few
v_call: TRBV20-1

cdr3_aa: CASSPYGQGIDEQFF
cdr3_nt: TGTGCCAGCAGCCCATACGGACAGGGGATAGATGAGCAGTTCTTC
d_call: TRBD1
j_call: TRBJ2-1
clone_size: -
v_call: TRBV7-3

cdr3_aa: CASSLSHRANTGELFF
cdr3_nt: TGTGCCAGCAGCTTAAGCCACAGAGCGAACACCGGGGAGCTGTTTTTT
d_call: -
j_call: TRBJ2-2
clone_size: -
v_call: TRBV7-3

cdr3_aa: CATSLGPDKAFF
cdr3_nt: TGTGCCACATCACTGGGCCCGGATAAAGCTTTCTTT
d_call: -
j_call: TRBJ1-1
clone_size: few
v_call: TRBV28

cdr3_aa: CASRSGTLGTEAFF
cdr3_nt: TGTGCCAGCAGATCAGGGACCTTGGGCACTGAAGCTTTCTTT
d_call: -
j_call: TRBJ1-1
clone_size: few
v_call: TRBV2

cdr3_aa: CASSDSGDYYEQYF
cdr3_nt: TGTGCCAGCAGTGACTCAGGGGATTACTACGAGCAGTACTTC
d_call: -
j_call: TRBJ2-7
clone_size: -
v_call: TRBV25-1

cdr3_aa: CASSPGGGSTNYGYTF
cdr3_nt: TGTGCCAGCAGCCCAGGGGGGGGGTCGACGAACTATGGCTACACCTTC
d_call: TRBD1
j_call: TRBJ1-2
clone_size: few
v_call: TRBV3-1

cdr3_aa: CASSQDRQTYNSPLHF
cdr3_nt: TGTGCCAGCAGCCAAGATCGGCAAACGTATAATTCACCCCTCCACTTT
d_call: -
j_call: TRBJ1-6
clone_size: -
v_call: TRBV14

cdr3_aa: CASSPGTGGRRQPQHF
cdr3_nt: TGTGCCAGCAGCCCAGGGACAGGGGGACGGAGGCAGCCCCAGCATTTT
d_call: TRBD1
j_call: TRBJ1-5
clone_size: -
v_call: TRBV11-2

cdr3_aa: CATLGGTSNEKLFF
cdr3_nt: TGTGCCACCCTGGGTGGGACCTCTAATGAAAAACTGTTTTTT
d_call: -
j_call: TRBJ1-4
clone_size: -
v_call: TRBV6-2/TRBV6-3

cdr3_aa: CASSSTGTGGRNEKLFF
cdr3_nt: TGTGCCAGCAGCTCCACCGGGACAGGGGGGCGGAATGAAAAACTGTTTTTT
d_call: TRBD1
j_call: TRBJ1-4
clone_size: many
v_call: TRBV5-6

cdr3_aa: CAWSSDGELFF
cdr3_nt: TGTGCCTGGAGTAGTGACGGGGAGCTGTTTTTT
d_call: -
j_call: TRBJ2-2
clone_size: -
v_call: TRBV30

cdr3_aa: CAWNPLAGETQYF
cdr3_nt: TGTGCCTGGAACCCCCTAGCGGGGGAGACCCAGTACTTC
d_call: TRBD2
j_call: TRBJ2-5
clone_size: -
v_call: TRBV30

cdr3_aa: CASSFSSASGSNTGELFF
cdr3_nt: TGCGCCAGCAGCTTTTCGAGTGCTAGCGGTTCGAACACCGGGGAGCTGTTTTTT
d_call: TRBD2
j_call: TRBJ2-2
clone_size: -
v_call: TRBV5-1

cdr3_aa: CASSFQTGISNQPQHF
cdr3_nt: TGTGCCAGCAGCTTTCAGACAGGGATTAGCAATCAGCCCCAGCATTTT
d_call: TRBD1
j_call: TRBJ1-5
clone_size: once
v_call: TRBV7-2

cdr3_aa: CASSLEDRNYQPQHF
cdr3_nt: TGTGCCAGCAGTCTCGAGGACAGGAATTATCAGCCCCAGCATTTT
d_call: TRBD1
j_call: TRBJ1-5
clone_size: few
v_call: TRBV28

cdr3_aa: CASRSGQTQGAFF
cdr3_nt: TGTGCCAGCAGATCGGGACAGACACAGGGAGCTTTCTTT
d_call: TRBD1
j_call: TRBJ1-1
clone_size: few
v_call: TRBV6-2/TRBV6-3

cdr3_aa: CASSFTAYEQYF
cdr3_nt: TGTGCCAGCAGTTTTACAGCCTACGAGCAGTACTTC
d_call: -
j_call: TRBJ2-7
clone_size: few
v_call: TRBV12-3/TRBV12-4

cdr3_aa: CAGSSGQGRATDTQYF
cdr3_nt: TGTGCCGGCAGCTCGGGACAGGGAAGAGCGACAGATACGCAGTATTTT
d_call: TRBD1
j_call: TRBJ2-3
clone_size: -
v_call: TRBV2

cdr3_aa: CASESSYNSPLHF
cdr3_nt: TGTGCCAGCGAGAGCTCCTATAATTCACCCCTCCACTTT
d_call: -
j_call: TRBJ1-6
clone_size: -
v_call: TRBV19

cdr3_aa: CASSLGGYKQYF
cdr3_nt: TGTGCCAGCAGCTTGGGGGGCTACAAGCAGTACTTC
d_call: -
j_call: TRBJ2-7
clone_size: -
v_call: TRBV11-2

cdr3_aa: CASSLASSYGYTF
cdr3_nt: TGTGCCAGCAGCTTAGCGTCCAGTTATGGCTACACCTTC
d_call: -
j_call: TRBJ1-2
clone_size: many
v_call: TRBV12-3/TRBV12-4